A single sample gave rise to the 14 T cell receptor beta chains below, sequenced in a study of OX40 agonist ivuxolimab in advanced cancers. Sequencing used immunoSEQ multiplex PCR; TCRdb keeps in-frame clones, though not all of them. The data show tens of thousands of clones, approximately 90% seen once. Sequencing used CD4+ or CD8+ T cells sorted from blood, obtained in a trial of the OX40 agonist ivuxolimab. The receptor set was obtained from an adult with an advanced solid tumor such as melanoma, head and neck, liver or kidney cancer.

V is TRBV5-1 and J is TRBJ2-1; D ambiguous. The germline V and J ends were trimmed by 3 bases and 0 bases, with 10 bases remaining between them. The CDR3 contains 15 residues. Per germline, CDR1 SGHRS and CDR2 YFSETQ. CDR3 in amino acids: CASSYQLSSYNEQFF. The CDR3 DNA follows: TGCGCCAGCAGCTACCAGCTGAGCTCCTACAATGAGCAGTTCTTC.

The genes are TRBV6-1 and TRBJ2-1; D is ambiguous. V lost 6 bases and J lost 7, with 19 bases in between. CDR1 is MNHNS and CDR2 is SASEGT in the germline V gene. The CDR3 has 15 residues. The CDR3 DNA reads TGTGCCAGCAGCCAAGCCCTGACCCAGCCAAATGAGCAGTTCTTC. Protein: CASSQALTQPNEQFF.

The chain couples TRBV19 to TRBJ2-2, with D maybe TRBD2 (5 bases). CDR1 is LNHDA and CDR2 is SQIVND in the germline V gene (reference sequence). V was shortened by 2 bases and J by 5 bases, with 9 bases between the two germline ends. The CDR3 loop spans 14 amino acids. The CDR3 sequence is CASSIRPGTGELFF. For the CDR3, the DNA is TGTGCCAGTAGTATACGGCCGGGGACCGGGGAGCTGTTTTTT.

This clone has more than one count but fewer than ten. The chain is built from TRBV11-3 and TRBJ2-3; weak D call: TRBD2 (5 bases). V was clipped by 1 base and J by 6 bases, with 11 bases between them. This CDR3 contains 14 residues. Germline V gene lookup returns CDR1 SGHNT and CDR2 YENEEA. CDR3 region: CASSLGGVGDTQYF. CDR3 bases: TGTGCCAGCAGCTTAGGGGGAGTTGGGGATACGCAGTATTTT. The variable domain in full, with the rest retrieved from reference TRBV11-3 and TRBJ2-3, is EAGVVQSPRYKIIEKKQPVAFWCNPISGHNTLYWYLQNLGQGPELLIRYENEEAVDDSQLPKDRFSAERLKGVDSTLKIQPAELGDSAVYLCASSLGGVGDTQYFGPGTRLTVL.

The chain joins TRBV5-5 to TRBJ1-3; 9 positions agree with TRBD1. With V trimmed by 0 bases and J by 4 bases, 5 bases remained unmatched. CDR1 SGHKS and CDR2 YYEKEE come from the germline V gene (reference sequence). The CDR3 loop spans 16 amino acids. CDR3 in DNA: TGTGCCAGCAGCTTGGCTGGGACAGGGCTCGGAAACACCATATATTTT. Translation: CASSLAGTGLGNTIYF.

V and J are TRBV27 and TRBJ2-7; possibly TRBD2 for D (5 bases). Germline V lookup: CDR1 MNHEY, CDR2 SMNVEV (reference sequence). The length of the CDR3 is 14 residues. The V and J ends lost 8 bases and 4 bases respectively, with 18 bases between them. CDR3 loop: CASQPRRTAYEQYF. The CDR3 DNA reads TGTGCCAGCCAGCCTCGCCGGACTGCTTACGAGCAGTACTTC.

The gene calls are TRBV6-6 and TRBJ2-5; 13 bases fit TRBD2. Germline loops: CDR1 MNHNY, CDR2 SVGAGI (reference sequence). V was pared by 4 bases and J by 3 bases, with 2 bases of the junction left unmatched. The CDR3 runs to 15 residues. The CDR3 here is CASSSGTSGKETQYF. CDR3 DNA sequence: TGTGCCAGCAGTTCAGGGACTAGCGGGAAAGAGACCCAGTACTTC.

The rearrangement links TRBV5-1 to TRBJ2-1; 10 bases match TRBD1. CDR3 length: 15 amino acids. Looked up from germline, CDR1 is SGHRS and CDR2 is YFSETQ. After removal of 0 bases from V and 7 bases from J, the junction contained 4 bases not matched to a gene. The chain's CDR3 is CASSLAPGQGNEQFF. CDR3 nucleotide sequence: TGCGCCAGCAGCTTGGCACCGGGACAGGGGAATGAGCAGTTCTTC.

This rearrangement joins TRBV11-3 to TRBJ2-5; TRBD1 is a possible D gene (6 bases). Germline lookup yields CDR1 SGHNT and CDR2 YENEEA. CDR3 length equals 14 residues. V was shortened by 5 bases and J by 1 base, with 11 bases between the two germline ends. CDR3 sequence reads: CASSQRTVQETQYF. The CDR3 nucleotides read TGTGCCAGCAGCCAACGGACAGTCCAAGAGACCCAGTACTTC.

This chain links TRBV2 with TRBJ1-5; D unresolved. Germline lookup yields CDR1 SNHLY and CDR2 FYNNEI. V lost 2 bases, J lost 5 bases, and 10 bases lay in between. This CDR3 spans 14 amino acids. The CDR3 loop reads CASSEMMGHQPQHF. CDR3 nucleotide sequence: TGTGCCAGCAGTGAAATGATGGGTCATCAGCCCCAGCATTTT.

The chain carries TRBV5-3 and TRBJ1-4; D gene uncertain. TRBV5-3 is treated as an ORF (open reading frame) with a function not yet certain. V was cut by 0 bases and J by 0 bases, with 9 bases left in between. This CDR3 has 16 residues. The chain's CDR3 is CARSLAAAPTNEKLFF. The CDR3 DNA sequence: TGTGCCAGAAGCTTGGCCGCGGCCCCAACTAATGAAAAACTGTTTTTT.

The chain is built from TRBV5-1 and TRBJ1-4, with 8 bases fitting TRBD1. CDR1 and CDR2 from the germline V gene are SGHRS and YFSETQ. The CDR3 length is 15 residues. The junction had 5 bases not matched to a gene; V was cut back by 4 bases and J by 3 bases. The chain's CDR3 is CASSGQGAANEKLFF. The CDR3 DNA sequence: TGCGCCAGCAGCGGACAGGGAGCGGCTAATGAAAAACTGTTTTTT. The full variable domain, rest sourced from reference TRBV5-1 and TRBJ1-4, is KAGVTQTPRYLIKTRGQQVTLSCSPISGHRSVSWYQQTPGQGLQFLFEYFSETQRNKGNFPGRFSGRQFSNSRSEMNVSTLELGDSALYLCASSGQGAANEKLFFGSGTQLSVL.

This clone was detected only a few times. The J gene is TRBJ2-7, the V gene TRBV7-9, with TRBD2 identical over 10 bases. The germline V gene encodes CDR1 SEHNR and CDR2 FQNEAQ (reference sequence). CDR3 size: 14 residues. V lost 5 bases and J lost 5; bases outside the gene matches: 6. The CDR3 here is CASSLLAGSDEQYF. CDR3 DNA: TGTGCCAGCAGCCTACTAGCGGGATCCGACGAGCAGTACTTC.

This chain links TRBV28 with TRBJ1-2; TRBD1 might be the D (6 bases). Trimming stripped 8 bases from V and 2 bases from J, with 12 bases between. Germline values: CDR1 MDHEN, CDR2 SYDVKM. This CDR3 is built from 13 residues. CDR3 protein: CASGLGQNYGYTF. The CDR3, as DNA: TGTGCCAGCGGCTTAGGACAGAACTATGGCTACACCTTC.